Presented here are 29 T cell receptor beta chains from one specimen sequenced in a study of blood T cell repertoires in COVID-19. The repertoire was sequenced with immunoSEQ multiplex PCR; TCRdb's copy has only in-frame clones and lacks some. Here the sample spans around 74,000 clones, roughly 89% being singletons. Material: peripheral blood. The receptors originated from a man aged 30 to 39 with acute or convalescent COVID-19.

The chain couples TRBV24-1 to TRBJ2-1; D remains unclear. The CDR3 covers 12 residues. V gave up 10 bases and J gave up 2 bases, with 8 bases separating them. The germline CDR1 and CDR2 sequences are KGHDR and SFDVKD. The CDR3 is CATSRTYNEQFF. CDR3 DNA sequence: TGTGCCACTTCGAGGACCTACAATGAGCAGTTCTTC.

The genes are TRBV24-1 and TRBJ2-1; 9 nucleotides match TRBD2. This CDR3 is built from 15 residues. The trim removed 3 bases at V and 4 bases at J, leaving 3 bases unmatched. In germline, CDR1 is KGHDR, CDR2 SFDVKD. The CDR3 loop reads CATSDIAGVYNEQFF. The CDR3 DNA sequence: TGTGCCACCAGTGATATAGCGGGAGTGTACAATGAGCAGTTCTTC.

The chain employs TRBV6-6 and TRBJ2-5, with TRBD2 identical over 12 bases. With V trimmed by 5 bases and J by 2 bases, 3 bases remained unmatched. The CDR3 length is 15 residues. CDR1 and CDR2 (germline): MNHNY, SVGAGI (reference sequence). The CDR3: CASSALAGGQETQYF. DNA for the CDR3: TGTGCCAGCAGTGCACTAGCGGGAGGTCAAGAGACCCAGTACTTC.

Only one count was recorded for this clone. This chain links TRBV7-3 with TRBJ2-3; D may be TRBD1 (6 bases). This CDR3 region has 14 residues. V was clipped by 5 bases and J by 2 bases, with 11 bases between them. In germline, CDR1 is SGHTA, CDR2 FQGTGA. As DNA, the CDR3 is TGTGCCAGCAGCATCCGGGACAACACAGATACGCAGTATTTT. As protein: CASSIRDNTDTQYF.

This chain links TRBV7-8 with TRBJ2-7, with D unclear. The germline V gene has CDR1 SGHVS and CDR2 FQNEAQ. Trimming removed 2 bases at V and 3 bases at J, with 11 bases between. This CDR3 is 14 amino acids long. In nucleotides, the CDR3 is TGTGCCAGCAGCTTAAATCCGTTTTACTACGAGCAGTACTTC. It yields the protein CASSLNPFYYEQYF. Variable domain in full (rest from reference TRBV7-8 and TRBJ2-7): GAGVSQSPRYKVAKRGQDVALRCDPISGHVSLFWYQQALGQGPEFLTYFQNEAQLDKSGLPSDRFFAERPEGSVSTLKIQRTQQEDSAVYLCASSLNPFYYEQYFGPGTRLTVT.

The chain joins TRBV7-9 to TRBJ2-7; D perhaps matches TRBD2 (5 bases). The V and J ends lost 5 bases and 2 bases respectively, with 16 bases between them. This CDR3 spans 15 amino acids. CDR1 is SEHNR and CDR2 is FQNEAQ in the germline V gene (reference sequence). Here the CDR3 reads CASSPNPGKAYEQYF. As DNA, the CDR3 is TGTGCCAGCAGCCCAAACCCCGGGAAGGCCTACGAGCAGTACTTC.

Only a few counts were recorded for this clone. The chain links TRBV24-1 to TRBJ2-2, with a possible D match to TRBD2 (6 bases). The CDR3 totals 17 residues. Trimming left V 2 bases short and J 6 bases short, with 18 bases between. Looked up from germline, CDR1 is KGHDR and CDR2 is SFDVKD. CDR3 region: CATSDWGVSLKSGELFF. CDR3 bases: TGTGCCACCAGTGATTGGGGGGTCTCCCTTAAGTCCGGGGAGCTGTTTTTT.

The chain uses TRBV30 and TRBJ1-5; 9 bases agree with TRBD1. Germline CDR1 GTSNPN, CDR2 SVGIG (reference sequence). J was trimmed by 3 bases and V by 4 bases; bases with no gene match: 7. This CDR3 is 15 amino acids long. CDR3 in amino acids: CAWNKGTGNNQPQHF. CDR3 DNA sequence: TGTGCCTGGAACAAAGGGACAGGGAACAATCAGCCCCAGCATTTT. Variable domain in full (rest from reference TRBV30 and TRBJ1-5): SQTIHQWPATLVQPVGSPLSLECTVEGTSNPNLYWYRQAAGRGLQLLFYSVGIGQISSEVPQNLSASRPQDRQFILSSKKLLLSDSGFYLCAWNKGTGNNQPQHFGDGTRLSIL.

The chain joins TRBV4-2 to TRBJ2-1, with 8 bases matching TRBD2. The CDR3 is 16 residues long. Germline loops: CDR1 LGHNA, CDR2 YNFKEQ. J was trimmed by 3 bases and V by 1 base; bases with no gene match: 5. In DNA form, the CDR3 reads TGTGCCAGCAGCCAAGCGCTAGCGGGTGACTACAATGAGCAGTTCTTC. This gives the protein CASSQALAGDYNEQFF.

The rearrangement uses TRBV6-5 and TRBJ2-5; D is unclear. CDR1 is MNHEY, CDR2 SVGAGI, per germline. Trimming shortened V by 6 bases and J by 2 bases, and 13 bases separated the two germline ends. This CDR3 is 14 amino acids long. The CDR3 DNA is TGTGCCAGCAGCGGCAGCCAGACACAAGAGACCCAGTACTTC. Encoded protein: CASSGSQTQETQYF.

This clone has a single count. The chain uses TRBV4-2 and TRBJ2-5; TRBD2 might be the D (7 bases). CDR1 and CDR2 from the germline V gene are LGHNA and YNFKEQ. The CDR3 extends over 16 amino acids. Trimming took 0 bases from V and 4 from J, leaving 15 bases between them. The CDR3, as DNA: TGTGCCAGCAGCCAAGATAGTTTTAGGGGGGGAGAGACCCAGTACTTC. This sequence encodes CASSQDSFRGGETQYF.

This chain links TRBV6-1 with TRBJ2-5, with D possibly TRBD2 on 6 matching bases. CDR3 length: 17 amino acids. The V end lost 2 bases, the J end lost 2 bases, and 18 bases lay between the germline ends. Germline V gives CDR1 MNHNS, CDR2 SASEGT. The CDR3 sequence: CASSESAGLVRQETQYF. As DNA, the CDR3 is TGTGCCAGCAGTGAATCTGCGGGATTGGTTAGGCAAGAGACCCAGTACTTC.

CDR3 coding DNA: TGTGCCAGCAGTTACAACCCCGGGACAGTTGACTACGAGCAGTACTTC. This gives the protein CASSYNPGTVDYEQYF. This chain uses TRBV6-5 with TRBJ2-7; 7 bases line up with TRBD1. CDR1 and CDR2 (germline): MNHEY, SVGAGI. The V and J ends lost 2 bases and 3 bases, in that order; junction bases with no gene match: 10. CDR3 length: 16 residues.

The V call is TRBV7-6, the J call TRBJ2-7; possibly TRBD1 for D (5 bases). V lost 5 bases to trimming and J lost 3 bases, with 11 bases between them. CDR3 length: 13 residues. CDR1 is SGHVS, CDR2 FNYEAQ, per germline. The CDR3 spells CASSPRTSYEQYF. The CDR3 DNA is TGTGCCAGCAGCCCCCGGACAAGCTACGAGCAGTACTTC.

This clone appeared once. The CDR3: CASTDFRHTGELFF. As DNA, the CDR3 is TGTGCCAGTACGGACTTTCGACATACCGGGGAGCTGTTTTTT. This chain uses TRBV19 with TRBJ2-2; possible D gene TRBD2, 5 bases. This CDR3 region has 14 residues. Looked up from germline, CDR1 is LNHDA and CDR2 is SQIVND (reference sequence). The ends were cut back, 7 bases at V and 5 bases at J, with 14 bases in the middle. The full variable domain, with the rest looked up from reference TRBV19 and TRBJ2-2, is DGGITQSPKYLFRKEGQNVTLSCEQNLNHDAMYWYRQDPGQGLRLIYYSQIVNDFQKGDIAEGYSVSREKKESFPLTVTSAQKNPTAFYLCASTDFRHTGELFFGEGSRLTVL.

The gene calls are TRBV18 and TRBJ2-7; 8 nucleotides line up with TRBD2. V was pared by 6 bases and J by 0 bases, with 4 bases of the junction left unmatched. Germline loops: CDR1 KGHSH, CDR2 LQKENI. CDR3 length: 14 residues. CDR3 coding DNA: TGTGCCAGCTCCCCCGGGACTAGCTCCTACGAGCAGTACTTC. This codes for CASSPGTSSYEQYF.

This chain uses TRBV10-3 with TRBJ1-4; D unclear. Germline assignment: CDR1 ENHRY and CDR2 SYGVKD. The CDR3 sequence is 14 residues long. Trimming took off 0 bases at V and 6 bases at J, with 8 bases between the two ends. In nucleotides, the CDR3 is TGTGCCATCAGTGAGTCGGGGAGATATGAAAAACTGTTTTTT. Amino acid sequence: CAISESGRYEKLFF.

The CDR3 is CASSLRGGLAGDEQYF. The CDR3 bases are TGTGCCAGCAGTTTAAGGGGGGGGCTAGCGGGAGACGAGCAGTACTTC. This sequence joins TRBV28 and TRBJ2-7; 10 bases agree with TRBD2. CDR3 length equals 16 residues. Trimming took 2 bases from V and 5 from J; bases not matched to a gene: 9. The germline V gene encodes CDR1 MDHEN and CDR2 SYDVKM.

The rearrangement uses TRBV4-1 and TRBJ2-7; tentatively, D is TRBD1 (6 bases). Germline loops: CDR1 MGHRA, CDR2 YSYEKL. The CDR3 loop spans 15 amino acids. V was shortened by 3 bases and J by 6 bases, with 18 bases between the two germline ends. The DNA for the CDR3 is TGCGCCAGCAGCCATACCCTAACAGGGTACATCGAGCAGTACTTC. As protein: CASSHTLTGYIEQYF.

This clone was counted many times. The CDR3 nucleotides are TGTGCCAGCTCCCCCCAGGGCCCCGGGGGCTACGAGCAGTACTTC. It translates to CASSPQGPGGYEQYF. V usage is TRBV2 and J usage is TRBJ2-7, with D perhaps matching TRBD2 (6 bases). This CDR3 spans 15 amino acids. Trimming stripped 8 bases from V and 3 bases from J, with 20 bases between. Germline V gene sequence: CDR1 SNHLY, CDR2 FYNNEI.

This clone was picked up one time. The chain combines TRBV30 with TRBJ2-7, with 14 bases fitting TRBD2. Germline V gene sequence: CDR1 GTSNPN, CDR2 SVGIG (reference sequence). Trimming at V came to 2 bases and at J to 4 bases, leaving 1 base not matched to a gene. The CDR3 has 14 amino acids. CDR3 residues: CAWSWTSGRYEQYF. The CDR3 bases are TGTGCCTGGAGTTGGACTAGCGGGAGGTACGAGCAGTACTTC.

The rearrangement joins TRBV20-1 to TRBJ1-6, with D uncertain. Germline V gene sequence: CDR1 DFQATT, CDR2 SNEGSKA (reference sequence). V was shortened by 3 bases and J by 5 bases, with 8 bases between the two germline ends. This CDR3 region has 13 residues. CDR3 DNA sequence: TGCAGTGCTAGTCGTCCGGATAATTCACCCCTCCACTTT. This encodes CSASRPDNSPLHF.

This clone was observed a single time. The chain combines TRBV7-9 with TRBJ2-5, with D possibly matching TRBD2 (5 bases). Germline CDR1 is SEHNR and CDR2 is FQNEAQ (reference sequence). This CDR3 is 16 amino acids long. Trimming stripped 1 base from V and 5 bases from J, with 17 bases between. CDR3 in amino acids: CASSLVGEPMGETQYF. DNA of the CDR3: TGTGCCAGCAGCTTAGTCGGGGAGCCCATGGGTGAGACCCAGTACTTC.

The chain has TRBV6-1 and TRBJ1-5; D possibly corresponds to TRBD1 (6 bases). Trimming took off 1 base at V and 4 bases at J, with 14 bases between the two ends. This CDR3 has 16 residues. Germline-derived CDR1 and CDR2 are MNHNS and SASEGT. CDR3: CASSEEVGQRNQPQHF. For the CDR3, the DNA is TGTGCCAGCAGTGAAGAGGTGGGACAAAGAAATCAGCCCCAGCATTTT.

In DNA, the CDR3 is TGTGCCAGCAGCTTAAAAGGGGGGGACATTCAGTACTTC. This sequence encodes CASSLKGGDIQYF. The chain combines TRBV7-9 with TRBJ2-4, with TRBD2 as a possible D gene (7 bases). This CDR3 region has 13 residues. The ends were cut back, 2 bases at V and 8 bases at J, with 10 bases in the middle. Germline V gives CDR1 SEHNR, CDR2 FQNEAQ (reference sequence).

The chain has TRBV11-2 and TRBJ1-2, with 10 bases that match TRBD1. This CDR3 spans 14 amino acids. Germline V gives CDR1 SGHAT, CDR2 FQNNGV. The V segment lost 5 bases and the J segment 8 bases; nucleotides outside the gene matches: 8. Here the CDR3 DNA reads TGTGCCAGCAGCCCTGACAGGGGGCGAATGGGCTACACCTTC. Translation: CASSPDRGRMGYTF.

The V call is TRBV19, the J call TRBJ2-3; the D gene is possibly TRBD2 (6 bases). CDR3 length: 15 amino acids. V lost 5 bases and J 3 bases, leaving 15 bases between the germline ends. From germline, CDR1 is LNHDA and CDR2 SQIVND (reference sequence). The CDR3 protein is CASSGDSMETDTQYF. DNA for the CDR3: TGTGCCAGTAGTGGGGACTCCATGGAGACAGATACGCAGTATTTT.

This chain connects TRBV3-1 (or the pseudogene TRBV3-2) to TRBJ2-3; tentatively, D is TRBD1 (5 bases). CDR3 length: 16 amino acids. Trimming stripped 5 bases from V and 0 bases from J, with 15 bases between. Germline-derived CDR1 and CDR2 are LGHDT and YNNKEL (reference sequence). CDR3 bases: TGTGCCAGCAGCTTACAAACAGGTTCTAGCACAGATACGCAGTATTTT. Its translation is CASSLQTGSSTDTQYF.

The chain carries TRBV30 and TRBJ2-7; 10 bases line up with TRBD1. The V segment lost 0 bases and the J segment 3 bases; nucleotides outside the gene matches: 11. This CDR3 has 17 residues. Germline V gives CDR1 GTSNPN, CDR2 SVGIG (reference sequence). This CDR3 is CAWSVRDRGPLGYEQYF. The CDR3 DNA is TGTGCCTGGAGTGTACGGGACAGGGGCCCTCTTGGCTACGAGCAGTACTTC.